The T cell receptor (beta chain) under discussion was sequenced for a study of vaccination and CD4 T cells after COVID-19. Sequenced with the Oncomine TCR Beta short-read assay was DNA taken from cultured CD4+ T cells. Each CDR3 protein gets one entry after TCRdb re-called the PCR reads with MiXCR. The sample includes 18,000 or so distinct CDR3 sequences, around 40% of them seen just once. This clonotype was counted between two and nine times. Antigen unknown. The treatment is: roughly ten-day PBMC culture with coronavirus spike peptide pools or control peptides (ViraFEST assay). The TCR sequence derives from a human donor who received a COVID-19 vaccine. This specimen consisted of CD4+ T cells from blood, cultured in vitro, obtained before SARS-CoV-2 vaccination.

CDR3 in amino acids: CATSRDREKTETQYF. The CDR3 DNA sequence: TGTGCCACCAGCAGAGATAGGGAAAAAACGGAGACCCAGTACTTC. The chain joins TRBV15 to TRBJ2-5, with D unresolved. Germline V gene lookup returns CDR1 LNHNV and CDR2 YYDKDF (reference sequence). This CDR3 contains 15 residues. The V end was cut by 0 bases, the J end by 5 bases, with 13 bases between. Variable domain in full (rest from reference TRBV15 and TRBJ2-5): DAMVIQNPRYQVTQFGKPVTLSCSQTLNHNVMYWYQQKSSQAPKLLFHYYDKDFNNEADTPDNFQSRRPNTSFCFLDIRSPGLGDTAMYLCATSRDREKTETQYFGPGTRLLVL.